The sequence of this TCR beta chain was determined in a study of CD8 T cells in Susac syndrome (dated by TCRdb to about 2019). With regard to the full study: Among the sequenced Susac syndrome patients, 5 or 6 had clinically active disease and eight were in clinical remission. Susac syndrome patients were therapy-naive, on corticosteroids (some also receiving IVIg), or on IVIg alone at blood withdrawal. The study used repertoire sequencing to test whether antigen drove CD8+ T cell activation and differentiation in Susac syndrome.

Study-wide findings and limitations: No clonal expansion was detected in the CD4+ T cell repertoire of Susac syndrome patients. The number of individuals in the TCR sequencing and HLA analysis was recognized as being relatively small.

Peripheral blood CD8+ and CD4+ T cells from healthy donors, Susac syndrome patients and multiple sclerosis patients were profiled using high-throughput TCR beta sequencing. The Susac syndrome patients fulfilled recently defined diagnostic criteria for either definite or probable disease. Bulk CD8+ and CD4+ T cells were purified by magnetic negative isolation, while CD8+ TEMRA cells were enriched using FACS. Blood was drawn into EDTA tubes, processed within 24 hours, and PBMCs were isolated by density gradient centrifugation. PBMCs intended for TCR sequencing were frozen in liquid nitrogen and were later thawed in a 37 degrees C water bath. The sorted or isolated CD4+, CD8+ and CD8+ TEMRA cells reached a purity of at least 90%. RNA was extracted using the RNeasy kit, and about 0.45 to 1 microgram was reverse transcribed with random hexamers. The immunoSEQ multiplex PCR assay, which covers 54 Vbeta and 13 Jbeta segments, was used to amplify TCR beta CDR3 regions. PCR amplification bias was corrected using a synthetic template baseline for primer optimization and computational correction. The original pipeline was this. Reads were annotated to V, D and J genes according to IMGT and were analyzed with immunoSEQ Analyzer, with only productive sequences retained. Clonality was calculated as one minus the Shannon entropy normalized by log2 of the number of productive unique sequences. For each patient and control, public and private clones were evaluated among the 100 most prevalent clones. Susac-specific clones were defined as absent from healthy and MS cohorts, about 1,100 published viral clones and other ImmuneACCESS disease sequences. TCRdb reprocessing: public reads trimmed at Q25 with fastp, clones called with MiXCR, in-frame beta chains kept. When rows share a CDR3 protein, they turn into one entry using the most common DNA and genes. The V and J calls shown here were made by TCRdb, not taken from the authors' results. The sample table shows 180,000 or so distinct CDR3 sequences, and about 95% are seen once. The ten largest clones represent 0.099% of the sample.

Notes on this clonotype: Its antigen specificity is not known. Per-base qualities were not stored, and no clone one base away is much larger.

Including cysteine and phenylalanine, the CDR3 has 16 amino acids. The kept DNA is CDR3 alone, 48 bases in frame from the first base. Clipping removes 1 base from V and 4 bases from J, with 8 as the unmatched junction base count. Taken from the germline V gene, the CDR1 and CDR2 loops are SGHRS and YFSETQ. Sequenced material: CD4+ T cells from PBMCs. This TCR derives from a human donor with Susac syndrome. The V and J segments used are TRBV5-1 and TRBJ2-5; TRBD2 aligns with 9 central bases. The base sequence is TGCGCCAGCAGCTTGAACGGCGGGAGGGCCGGAGAGACCCAGTACTTC. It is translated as CASSLNGGRAGETQYF.